This TCR beta chain originates from a study of T cells expressing NK-cell markers. Findings of the study overall: NKG2C+ dominant clonotype frequencies in 6 or 7 donors were about 1.0-7.5% of CD8+ T cells. In a handful of donors, these clonotypes also led the CD3+CD56-NKG2C+ fraction.

On this clonotype itself: What it binds is unknown.

TCRdb processed the 5' RACE reads again and assigns one entry to each CDR3 protein, with no DNA. Its table records some 150,000 distinct CDR3 sequences. Sample: blood T cells: a sorted CD56 or NKG2C T cell subset, CD4+ or CD8+ T cells, or bulk PBMC T cells (not recorded which). The clonotype originates from a man between 18 and 29 years old in good health.

The CDR3 protein is CASSLVGQAGYTF. J is TRBJ1-2 and V is TRBV7-9; the TRBD1 assignment by TCRdb is unverifiable without DNA. Germline V CDR1 and CDR2: SEHNR, FQNEAQ (reference sequence). The length of the CDR3 is 13 residues.